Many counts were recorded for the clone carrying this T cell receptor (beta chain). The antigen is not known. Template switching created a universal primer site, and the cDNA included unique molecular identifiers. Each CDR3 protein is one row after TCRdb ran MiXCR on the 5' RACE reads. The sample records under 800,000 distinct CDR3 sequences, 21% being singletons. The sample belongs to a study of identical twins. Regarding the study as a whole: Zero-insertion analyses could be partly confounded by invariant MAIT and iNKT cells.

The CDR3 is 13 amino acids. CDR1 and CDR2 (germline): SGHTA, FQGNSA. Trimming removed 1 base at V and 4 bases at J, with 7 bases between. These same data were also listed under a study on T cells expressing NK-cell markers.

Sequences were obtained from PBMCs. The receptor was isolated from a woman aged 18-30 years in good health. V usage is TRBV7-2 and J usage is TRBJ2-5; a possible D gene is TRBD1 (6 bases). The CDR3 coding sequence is TGTGCCAGCAGCTTAGTGGGGGCAGAGACCCAGTACTTC. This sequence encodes CASSLVGAETQYF.